The next 13 T cell receptor beta chains were all read from a single sample in a study of human T cells and chemical hapten exposure. Stated time point: patch test 1, 2 weeks after DPC sensitization. Sample treatment: therapeutic diphenylcyclopropenone sensitization with weekly scalp DPC. In TCRdb, the RACE reads were re-called with MiXCR into one record per CDR3 protein. This table has roughly 360,000 distinct CDR3 sequences, approximately 5% appearing once. The sequenced sample was whole blood, obtained in connection with sensitization to the hapten diphenylcyclopropenone (DPC). These receptors all stem from a woman between 50 and 59 years old with alopecia areata. Some clones in this sample may be carry-over from other donors' samples.

At least ten counts were recorded for this clonotype. The rearrangement links TRBV28 to TRBJ1-1, with D unresolved. This CDR3 comprises 11 residues. Germline V CDR1 and CDR2: MDHEN, SYDVKM. The V end was cut by 1 base, the J end by 11 bases, with 8 bases between. The CDR3 DNA is TGTGCCAGCAGTTTATCAAAGGAGGCTTTCTTT. It translates to CASSLSKEAFF.

The table lists this clonotype with many counts. This chain connects TRBV7-8 to TRBJ1-2, with D possibly TRBD1 on 6 matching bases. V lost 4 bases and J 3 bases, leaving 18 bases between the germline ends. The CDR3 is 16 residues long. Germline values: CDR1 SGHVS, CDR2 FQNEAQ. The CDR3 here is CASSYGTSPVDYGYTF. CDR3 bases: TGTGCCAGCAGCTATGGGACATCCCCTGTGGACTATGGCTACACCTTC.

This clonotype appeared many times. The chain recombines TRBV29-1 with TRBJ2-2, with 8 nucleotides matching TRBD2. This CDR3 contains 12 residues. The V and J ends lost 7 bases and 6 bases, in that order; junction bases with no gene match: 4. The germline CDR1 and CDR2 sequences are SQVTM and ANQGSEA. For the CDR3, the DNA is TGCAGCGCGGGAGCGGGGGCCGGGGAGCTGTTTTTT. Protein sequence: CSAGAGAGELFF.

This clonotype was counted at least ten times. V usage is TRBV7-8 and J usage is TRBJ2-1; 7 nucleotides match TRBD1. V gave up 5 bases and J gave up 2 bases; unmatched junction bases: 6. Looked up from germline, CDR1 is SGHVS and CDR2 is FQNEAQ. CDR3 length: 15 residues. CDR3 bases: TGTGCCAGCAGCACGACAGGGTCGACCTACAATGAGCAGTTCTTC. Translation: CASSTTGSTYNEQFF.

The CDR3 loop reads CASSPLGGPLAKNIQYF. CDR3 bases: TGTGCCAGCAGCCCCTTGGGGGGGCCCCTAGCCAAAAACATTCAGTACTTC. The rearrangement links TRBV5-6 to TRBJ2-4; a possible D gene is TRBD2 (7 bases). Germline values: CDR1 SGHDT, CDR2 YYEEEE. This CDR3 has 17 residues. Trimming shortened V by 4 bases and J by 0 bases, and 17 bases separated the two germline ends.

CDR3 loop: CARSPSSGDTGCTDTQYF. As DNA, the CDR3 is TGTGCCAGAAGCCCGTCTTCTGGGGACACCGGCTGCACAGATACGCAGTATTTT. This sequence joins TRBV5-3 and TRBJ2-3; D might be TRBD1 (6 bases). TRBV5-3 is an ORF; its function is uncertain. V shed 4 bases and J shed 1 base, with 22 bases lying between them. The CDR3 spans 18 residues.

This clonotype was observed at least ten times. This chain links TRBV24-1 with TRBJ2-3; 10 nucleotides line up with TRBD1. This CDR3 has 17 amino acids. The trim removed 2 bases at V and 4 bases at J, leaving 8 bases unmatched. CDR1 KGHDR and CDR2 SFDVKD come from the germline V gene. This CDR3 is CATSDYPGTGEADTQYF. The CDR3 region has the DNA TGTGCCACCAGTGATTATCCCGGGACAGGGGAGGCAGATACGCAGTATTTT.

The V gene is TRBV6-6, the J gene TRBJ1-5; TRBD1 agrees at 7 bases. Germline lookup yields CDR1 MNHNY and CDR2 SVGAGI (reference sequence). This CDR3 spans 15 amino acids. J was trimmed by 1 base and V by 6 bases; bases with no gene match: 6. The CDR3 spells CASRTQGTSNQPQHF. In nucleotides, the CDR3 is TGTGCCAGCAGGACACAGGGGACGAGCAATCAGCCCCAGCATTTT.

This clonotype was picked up many times. The J gene is TRBJ2-5, the V gene TRBV9; 7 bases fit TRBD1. Germline CDR1 SGDLS, CDR2 YYNGEE. The CDR3 runs 14 residues. Unmatched junction bases numbered 4, after V lost 4 bases and J lost 1 base. CDR3 in amino acids: CASSPTGSQETQYF. In DNA, the CDR3 is TGTGCCAGCAGCCCGACAGGGTCCCAAGAGACCCAGTACTTC.

This clonotype was seen at least ten times. The V and J genes are TRBV28 and TRBJ2-7; D is unresolved. The CDR3 is made up of 16 amino acids. Germline loops: CDR1 MDHEN, CDR2 SYDVKM. Trimming took 5 bases from V and 0 from J, leaving 17 bases between them. The CDR3 sequence: CASSTYRVRLSYEQYF. Written as DNA, the CDR3 is TGTGCCAGCAGTACCTACCGGGTTCGTCTCTCCTACGAGCAGTACTTC.

The chain uses TRBV28 and TRBJ1-1; 8 bases are shared with TRBD1. CDR1 is MDHEN, CDR2 SYDVKM, per germline. J lost 2 bases, V lost 4 bases, and 6 bases had no gene match. The CDR3 runs 15 residues. The CDR3 DNA follows: TGTGCCAGCAGTTCTGGGGGACAGGATAACACTGAAGCTTTCTTT. Translating gives CASSSGGQDNTEAFF. Full variable domain (rest looked up from reference TRBV28 and TRBJ1-1): DVKVTQSSRYLVKRTGEKVFLECVQDMDHENMFWYRQDPGLGLRLIYFSYDVKMKEKGDIPEGYSVSREKKERFSLILESASTNQTSMYLCASSSGGQDNTEAFFGQGTRLTVV.

J is TRBJ2-1 and V is TRBV28; 10 bases are shared with TRBD2. In germline, CDR1 is MDHEN, CDR2 SYDVKM. Unmatched junction bases numbered 4, after V lost 3 bases and J lost 5 bases. This CDR3 contains 15 residues. In DNA, the CDR3 is TGTGCCAGCAGTTTTGGCCTAGCGGGAGACAATGAGCAGTTCTTC. Translating gives CASSFGLAGDNEQFF.

This clonotype was seen many times. The chain carries TRBV12-3 or TRBV12-4 and TRBJ2-2; maybe TRBD2 (5 bases). V shed 2 bases and J shed 7 bases, with 11 bases lying between them. The CDR3 is 14 amino acids. CDR3 loop: CASSLISERGELFF. CDR3 bases: TGTGCCAGCAGTTTAATTAGCGAGCGCGGGGAGCTGTTTTTT.